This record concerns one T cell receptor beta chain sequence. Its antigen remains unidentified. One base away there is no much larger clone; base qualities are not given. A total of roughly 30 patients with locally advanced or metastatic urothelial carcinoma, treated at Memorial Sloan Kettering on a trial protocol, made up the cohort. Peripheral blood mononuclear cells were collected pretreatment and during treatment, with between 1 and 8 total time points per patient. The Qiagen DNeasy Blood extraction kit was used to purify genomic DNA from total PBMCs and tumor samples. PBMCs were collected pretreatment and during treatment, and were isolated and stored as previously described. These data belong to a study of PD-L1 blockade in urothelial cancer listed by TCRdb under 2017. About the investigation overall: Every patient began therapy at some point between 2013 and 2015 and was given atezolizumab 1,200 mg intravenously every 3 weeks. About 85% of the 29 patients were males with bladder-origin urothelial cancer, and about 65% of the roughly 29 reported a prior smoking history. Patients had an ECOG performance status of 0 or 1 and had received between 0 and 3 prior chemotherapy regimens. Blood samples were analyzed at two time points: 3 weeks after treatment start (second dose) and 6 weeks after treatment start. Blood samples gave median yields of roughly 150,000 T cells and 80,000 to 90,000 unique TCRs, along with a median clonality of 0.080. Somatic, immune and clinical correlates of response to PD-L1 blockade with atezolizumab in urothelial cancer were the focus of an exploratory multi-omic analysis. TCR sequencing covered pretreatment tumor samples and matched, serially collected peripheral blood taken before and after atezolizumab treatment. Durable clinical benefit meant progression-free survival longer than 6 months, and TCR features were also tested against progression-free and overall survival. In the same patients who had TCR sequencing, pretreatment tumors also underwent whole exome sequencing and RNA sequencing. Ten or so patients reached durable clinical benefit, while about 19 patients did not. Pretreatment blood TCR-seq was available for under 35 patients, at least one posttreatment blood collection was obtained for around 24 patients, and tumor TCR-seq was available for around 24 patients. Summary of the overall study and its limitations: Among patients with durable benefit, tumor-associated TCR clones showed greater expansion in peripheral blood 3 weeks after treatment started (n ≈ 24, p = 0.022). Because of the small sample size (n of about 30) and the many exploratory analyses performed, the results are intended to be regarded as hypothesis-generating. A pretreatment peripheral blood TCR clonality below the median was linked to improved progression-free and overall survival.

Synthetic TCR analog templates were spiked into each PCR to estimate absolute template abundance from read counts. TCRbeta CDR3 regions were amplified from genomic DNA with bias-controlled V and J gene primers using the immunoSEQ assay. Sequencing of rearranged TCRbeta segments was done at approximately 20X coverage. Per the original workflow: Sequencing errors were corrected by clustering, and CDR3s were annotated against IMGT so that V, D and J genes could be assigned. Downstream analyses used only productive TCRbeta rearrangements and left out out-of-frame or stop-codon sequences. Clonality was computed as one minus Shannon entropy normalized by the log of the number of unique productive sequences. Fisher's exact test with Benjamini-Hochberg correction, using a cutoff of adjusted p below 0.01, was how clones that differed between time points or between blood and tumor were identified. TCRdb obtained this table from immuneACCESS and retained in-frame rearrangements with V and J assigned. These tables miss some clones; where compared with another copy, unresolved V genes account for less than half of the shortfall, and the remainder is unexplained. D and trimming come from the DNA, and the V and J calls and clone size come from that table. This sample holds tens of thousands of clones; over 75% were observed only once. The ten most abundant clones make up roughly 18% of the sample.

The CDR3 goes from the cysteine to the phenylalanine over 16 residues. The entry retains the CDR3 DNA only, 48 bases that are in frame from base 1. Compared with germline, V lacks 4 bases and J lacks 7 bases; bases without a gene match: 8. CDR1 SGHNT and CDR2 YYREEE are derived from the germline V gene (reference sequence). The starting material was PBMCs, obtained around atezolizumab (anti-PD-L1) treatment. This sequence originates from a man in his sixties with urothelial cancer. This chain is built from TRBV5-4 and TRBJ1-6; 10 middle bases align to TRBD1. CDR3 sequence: CASSAIAGQGNSPLHF. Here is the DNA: TGTGCCAGCAGCGCCATAGCGGGACAGGGGAATTCACCCCTCCACTTT.